One T cell receptor beta chain is described in this entry. Library preparation (for TCRbeta) was performed with unique molecular identifiers. In TCRdb, the PCR reads were re-called with MiXCR into one record per CDR3 protein. The table includes about 540,000 distinct CDR3 sequences, 15% to 20% detected once. The source of the sample is a study of T-cell reconstitution after alpha-beta-depleted transplantation in children. Trimming shortened V by 1 base and J by 2 bases, and 11 bases separated the two germline ends. This CDR3 spans 16 amino acids. Per germline, CDR1 LNHDA and CDR2 SQIVND (reference sequence).

The specimen was PBMCs from the stem cell graft donor, collected from the stem cell graft. This sequence joins TRBV19 and TRBJ2-2, with TRBD2 as a possible D gene (7 bases). This TCR derives from a human donor who donated a stem cell graft to a child with acute lymphoblastic leukemia. The chain's CDR3 is CASSIVGGANTGELFF. CDR3 bases: TGTGCCAGTAGTATAGTTGGGGGGGCCAACACCGGGGAGCTGTTTTTT.